Listed below are T cell receptor beta chains from one sample, sequenced in a study of T-cell memory formation after mild COVID-19. Each CDR3 protein is one row after TCRdb ran MiXCR on the 5' RACE reads. The sample consists of 350,000 to 550,000 distinct CDR3 sequences, approximately 18% of them appearing once. What was sequenced was PBMCs or a T cell subset sorted from them (not recorded which). The source is a man younger than 35 who had mild COVID-19 (a few samples of this study predate the infection). Cell type and time point are not known. CDR3s include the opening cysteine and the closing phenylalanine or tryptophan. The order of the fields is V gene, clone size, J gene, D gene, CDR3 protein, CDR3 DNA. A D gene is named only where the DNA matches it firmly. Not every row has a clone size; where given, it reads once, few, many or a size class.

TRBV23-1,.,TRBJ2-3,.,CASHRQRRGRGITDTQYF,TGCGCCAGCCACCGTCAGCGTAGGGGACGAGGGATCACAGATACGCAGTATTTT
TRBV5-1,.,TRBJ2-2,.,CASSLVGARELFF,TGCGCCAGCAGCTTGGTAGGGGCCCGGGAGCTGTTTTTT
TRBV6-6,.,TRBJ1-2,TRBD1,CASSYTSGTGDGYTF,TGTGCCAGCAGTTACACATCCGGGACAGGGGATGGCTACACCTTC
TRBV12-3/TRBV12-4,.,TRBJ1-1,.,CASRRLNTEAFF,TGTGCCAGCAGAAGGCTGAACACTGAAGCTTTCTTT
TRBV5-1,many,TRBJ1-1,TRBD1,CASSLGDSRPEAFF,TGCGCCAGCAGCTTGGGGGACAGCAGACCTGAAGCTTTCTTT
TRBV2,.,TRBJ2-7,TRBD2,CASSVGLASEQYF,TGTGCCAGCAGTGTAGGACTAGCGTCAGAGCAGTACTTC
TRBV4-1,.,TRBJ1-5,.,CASSQETPVDQPQHF,TGCGCCAGCAGCCAAGAGACGCCTGTGGATCAGCCCCAGCATTTT
TRBV4-1,.,TRBJ1-5,.,CASSQDQWGNNQPQHF,TGCGCCAGCAGCCAAGATCAATGGGGAAACAATCAGCCCCAGCATTTT
TRBV27,few,TRBJ2-2,.,CASRRGEFITGELFF,TGTGCCAGCAGACGAGGAGAATTTATAACCGGGGAGCTGTTTTTT
TRBV20-1,few,TRBJ2-3,.,CSAVNPSSSTDTQYF,TGCAGTGCTGTAAACCCCTCTTCTAGCACAGATACGCAGTATTTT
TRBV3-1,few,TRBJ1-5,.,CASSFWGSGPQHF,TGTGCCAGCAGCTTTTGGGGGTCCGGGCCCCAGCATTTT
TRBV7-3,.,TRBJ2-7,TRBD1,CASSLTGDRGLYEQYF,TGTGCCAGCAGCTTAACCGGCGACAGGGGGCTCTACGAGCAGTACTTC
TRBV20-1,few,TRBJ1-6,.,CSARGEGESWNSPLHF,TGCAGTGCTAGAGGTGAGGGTGAATCATGGAATTCACCCCTCCACTTT
TRBV9,.,TRBJ2-1,.,CASSVDEGQRQFF,TGTGCCAGCAGCGTAGACGAGGGGCAAAGGCAGTTCTTC
TRBV2,few,TRBJ1-5,TRBD1,CASSDTQGWNQPQHF,TGTGCCAGCAGTGACACACAGGGGTGGAATCAGCCCCAGCATTTT
TRBV12-3/TRBV12-4,few,TRBJ1-2,TRBD1,CASSNTAGQGSYGYTF,TGTGCCAGCAGTAACACCGCCGGACAGGGGTCCTATGGCTACACCTTC
TRBV24-1,few,TRBJ1-2,.,CATSDMTDNYGYTF,TGTGCCACCAGTGACATGACGGATAACTATGGCTACACCTTC
TRBV20-1,many,TRBJ2-1,.,CSARLGGDEQFF,TGCAGTGCCAGACTGGGGGGCGATGAGCAGTTCTTC
TRBV7-9,few,TRBJ2-4,.,CASSLLSGSRNIQYF,TGTGCCAGCAGCCTACTCAGCGGTTCAAGAAACATTCAGTACTTC
TRBV7-2,few,TRBJ2-1,TRBD1,CASSARGQGVSYNEQFF,TGTGCCAGCAGCGCTCGAGGGCAGGGGGTAAGCTACAATGAGCAGTTCTTC
TRBV7-9,.,TRBJ2-3,.,CASSLVPTSFTDTQYF,TGTGCCAGCAGCTTAGTCCCCACTAGTTTCACAGATACGCAGTATTTT
TRBV12-3/TRBV12-4,few,TRBJ1-6,.,CASRSRGSPLHF,TGTGCCAGCAGATCAAGAGGTTCACCCCTCCACTTT
TRBV7-2,.,TRBJ1-1,TRBD1,CASSTGQTEAFF,TGTGCCAGCAGCACGGGACAGACAGAAGCTTTCTTT
TRBV28,.,TRBJ2-5,TRBD2,CASSPGGDPKETQYF,TGTGCCAGCAGCCCCGGGGGGGACCCGAAGGAGACCCAGTACTTC
TRBV15,.,TRBJ2-1,TRBD1,CATSKPGQGFNEQFF,TGTGCCACCAGCAAACCGGGACAGGGTTTTAATGAGCAGTTCTTC
TRBV14,.,TRBJ2-3,.,CASSQLGLSTDTQYF,TGTGCCAGCAGCCAATTGGGACTCAGCACAGATACGCAGTATTTT
TRBV18,.,TRBJ1-1,TRBD1,CASSNDRGGEAFF,TGTGCCAGCTCAAACGACAGGGGTGGTGAAGCTTTCTTT
TRBV7-2,.,TRBJ2-5,.,CASSHLGASQETQYF,TGTGCCAGCAGCCACCTCGGGGCTTCCCAAGAGACCCAGTACTTC
TRBV5-1,few,TRBJ2-2,.,CASSSGSYLSNTGELFF,TGCGCCAGCAGCTCCGGGAGTTATCTCTCGAACACCGGGGAGCTGTTTTTT
TRBV12-3/TRBV12-4,few,TRBJ1-1,.,CASSLRDLRIEAFF,TGTGCCAGCAGTTTACGGGACCTCCGAATAGAAGCTTTCTTT